Following are 20 T cell receptor beta chains from one sample sequenced in a study of identical twins. TCRdb recomputed calls from the 5' RACE reads with MiXCR, one row per CDR3 protein. The sample records roughly 260,000 distinct CDR3 sequences, roughly 7.5% being singletons. These same data were also listed under a study on yellow fever vaccine responses in identical twins.

The sample comprised CD8+ T cells sorted from blood. These receptors were collected from a young woman in good health.

This clonotype has a handful of counts. The chain joins TRBV7-8 to TRBJ1-4; a possible D gene is TRBD1 (5 bases). The ends were cut back, 6 bases at V and 5 bases at J, with 16 bases in the middle. Germline V gene data show CDR1 as SGHVS and CDR2 as FQNEAQ. This CDR3 is 15 amino acids long. CDR3 sequence reads: CASRPGNSRNEKLFF. The CDR3 nucleotides read TGTGCCAGCAGGCCAGGGAACAGTCGGAATGAAAAACTGTTTTTT.

Many counts were recorded for this clonotype. The chain is built from TRBV7-9 and TRBJ2-7; the match to TRBD1 covers 7 bases. Germline CDR1 reads SEHNR; CDR2 reads FQNEAQ (reference sequence). CDR3 length: 14 residues. The junction had 9 bases not matched to a gene; V was cut back by 5 bases and J by 5 bases. The CDR3 nucleotides read TGTGCCAGCAGCCTCCTCCGGGACAGCCACGAGCAGTACTTC. Translation: CASSLLRDSHEQYF.

This clonotype was seen ten or more times. V gene TRBV20-1 combines with J gene TRBJ1-5; 10 bases line up with TRBD1. V was pared by 7 bases and J by 7 bases, with 7 bases of the junction left unmatched. Germline CDR1 and CDR2: DFQATT and SNEGSKA (reference sequence). This CDR3 has 13 residues. The chain's CDR3 is CSGMTGGGQPQHF. CDR3 nucleotide sequence: TGCAGTGGTATGACAGGGGGCGGCCAGCCCCAGCATTTT.

The chain carries TRBV28 and TRBJ1-1; the D gene is possibly TRBD1 (6 bases). The CDR3 sequence is 14 residues long. CDR1 is MDHEN, CDR2 SYDVKM, per germline. The V gene lost 4 bases and the J gene lost 7 bases, with 16 bases spanning the gap. Here the CDR3 reads CASSSSRDIFEAFF. For the CDR3, the DNA is TGTGCCAGCAGTTCGAGCCGGGACATATTTGAAGCTTTCTTT.

The chain couples TRBV4-1 to TRBJ2-7; 7 positions agree with TRBD2. The CDR3 has 13 residues. The J segment lost 5 bases and the V segment lost 4 bases, leaving 5 bases of the junction unmatched. The germline gives CDR1 MGHRA, CDR2 YSYEKL. CDR3 protein: CASSPAGTHEQYF. The CDR3, as DNA: TGCGCCAGCAGCCCAGCGGGAACCCACGAGCAGTACTTC.

This clonotype was picked up many times. The chain recombines TRBV7-9 with TRBJ2-5, with unresolved D. This CDR3 comprises 14 residues. V was pared by 1 base and J by 2 bases, with 8 bases between. Germline V gene data show CDR1 as SEHNR and CDR2 as FQNEAQ (reference sequence). This CDR3 is CASSLGTDQETQYF. CDR3 DNA sequence: TGTGCCAGCAGCTTAGGAACCGATCAAGAGACCCAGTACTTC.

In this sample, this clonotype turned up a few times. V is TRBV27 and J is TRBJ1-1; maybe TRBD1 (5 bases). There are 14 residues in the CDR3. Trimming removed 3 bases at V and 6 bases at J, with 14 bases between. The V gene's germline CDR1 is MNHEY and CDR2 SMNVEV (reference sequence). CDR3 DNA: TGTGCCAGCAGTTTTCGGGGGATCGGAGCTGAAGCTTTCTTT. This translates into CASSFRGIGAEAFF.

The CDR3 DNA reads as TGTGCCAGCAGCTTACCACCCCCCGGGACTAGCGGCTCGTACCAAGAGACCCAGTACTTC. This sequence encodes CASSLPPPGTSGSYQETQYF. This chain connects TRBV28 to TRBJ2-5, with TRBD2 identical over 11 bases. This CDR3 spans 20 amino acids. Germline CDR1 MDHEN, CDR2 SYDVKM. V trimming: 6 bases; J trimming: 0 bases; junction bases outside the gene matches: 18.

This rearrangement joins TRBV24-1 to TRBJ2-2, with TRBD2 identical over 7 bases. The CDR3 extends over 15 amino acids. CDR1 is KGHDR, CDR2 SFDVKD, per germline. Germline trimming cut 7 bases from V and 4 bases from J; bases unmatched to any gene: 8. CDR3: CATRSSREGTGELFF. CDR3 coding DNA: TGTGCCACCAGGTCTTCCAGGGAGGGCACCGGGGAGCTGTTTTTT.

This clonotype has ten or more counts. The rearrangement links TRBV3-1 to TRBJ2-4; either TRBD1 or TRBD2 may supply D (6 bases each). Trimming removed 1 base from V and 6 bases from J, with 13 bases in between. The CDR3 covers 15 residues. Germline V gene lookup returns CDR1 LGHDT and CDR2 YNNKEL (reference sequence). CDR3 amino acids: CASSQGTGAGNIQYF. The CDR3 coding sequence is TGTGCCAGCAGCCAAGGCACGGGGGCCGGAAACATTCAGTACTTC.

The chain employs TRBV10-3 and TRBJ2-6; D possibly corresponds to TRBD1 (6 bases). This CDR3 has 18 residues. V dropped 10 bases and J dropped 0 bases, with 22 bases sitting between them. CDR1 and CDR2 from the germline V gene are ENHRY and SYGVKD. The CDR3 reads CATDRGTGFDSGANVLTF. The CDR3 DNA sequence: TGTGCCACCGACAGAGGTACAGGGTTTGACTCTGGGGCCAACGTCCTGACTTTC.

The chain carries TRBV20-1 and TRBJ2-7; 10 nucleotides line up with TRBD2. V was clipped by 4 bases and J by 5 bases; unmatched bases: 8. Germline V gene sequence: CDR1 DFQATT, CDR2 SNEGSKA (reference sequence). There are 14 residues in the CDR3. The CDR3 is CSATSGRSIDEQYF. CDR3 DNA sequence: TGCAGTGCTACTAGCGGGAGATCTATCGACGAGCAGTACTTC.

This clonotype was seen repeatedly, ten times or more. The chain is built from TRBV5-1 and TRBJ2-7, with 7 bases matching TRBD2. CDR3 length: 15 residues. CDR1 is SGHRS and CDR2 is YFSETQ in the germline V gene. V lost 1 base to trimming and J lost 2 bases; unmatched junction nucleotides: 6. The CDR3 bases are TGCGCCAGCAGCTTGAGTGCTAGCGGTACCTACGAGCAGTACTTC. As protein: CASSLSASGTYEQYF.

The chain is built from TRBV7-6 and TRBJ2-1, with 8 bases fitting TRBD2. V shed 1 base, J shed 5 bases, and the junction held 13 bases outside the gene matches. The CDR3 consists of 18 residues. CDR1 SGHVS and CDR2 FNYEAQ come from the germline V gene. The CDR3: CASSLVGPGTRVHNEQFF. In nucleotides, the CDR3 is TGTGCCAGCAGCTTAGTAGGCCCCGGGACTAGAGTTCACAATGAGCAGTTCTTC. Filled out from reference TRBV7-6 and TRBJ2-1, the complete variable domain reads GAGVSQSPRYKVTKRGQDVALRCDPISGHVSLYWYRQALGQGPEFLTYFNYEAQQDKSGLPNDRFSAERPEGSISTLTIQRTEQRDSAMYRCASSLVGPGTRVHNEQFFGPGTRLTVL.

The V and J genes are TRBV7-9 and TRBJ2-5; weak D call: TRBD2 (6 bases). Trimming shortened V by 4 bases and J by 2 bases, and 17 bases separated the two germline ends. The germline gives CDR1 SEHNR, CDR2 FQNEAQ (reference sequence). The CDR3 is 16 residues long. CDR3 DNA sequence: TGTGCCAGCAGCTACTTGAAGGGCGGACTACAAGAGACCCAGTACTTC. Protein: CASSYLKGGLQETQYF.

This clonotype was observed at least ten times. V and J are TRBV6-5 and TRBJ2-7; D is unresolved. The germline V and J ends were trimmed by 2 bases and 1 base, with 6 bases remaining between them. Germline CDR1 is MNHEY and CDR2 is SVGAGI. The CDR3 extends over 13 amino acids. The CDR3 here is CASSYDESYEQYF. The CDR3 nucleotides read TGTGCCAGCAGTTACGACGAGTCCTACGAGCAGTACTTC.

This clonotype was detected ten times or more. The chain combines TRBV28 with TRBJ2-1; 7 bases line up with TRBD2. The ends lost 0 bases at V and 7 bases at J; junction bases unmatched: 3. The CDR3 is 14 amino acids. CDR1 is MDHEN and CDR2 is SYDVKM in the germline V gene. The CDR3 sequence is CASSLWGEGNEQFF. Here the CDR3 DNA reads TGTGCCAGCAGTTTATGGGGGGAGGGGAATGAGCAGTTCTTC.

This clonotype was found many times. The gene calls are TRBV12-3 or TRBV12-4 and TRBJ2-5, with D perhaps assigned TRBD1 or TRBD2 (7 bases each). The CDR3 runs 14 residues. V was cut by 6 bases and J by 5 bases, with 16 bases left in between. DNA for the CDR3: TGTGCCAGCAGGACCAGGGGGGGTATGGAGACCCAGTACTTC. Amino acids: CASRTRGGMETQYF.

This clonotype was observed a few times. The rearrangement joins TRBV7-8 to TRBJ2-5; D possibly matches TRBD1 or TRBD2 (7 bases each). V was cut by 4 bases and J by 4 bases, with 19 bases left in between. The germline V gene encodes CDR1 SGHVS and CDR2 FQNEAQ. The CDR3 sequence is 16 residues long. The chain's CDR3 is CASSSPWGGGLETQYF. CDR3 DNA: TGTGCCAGCAGCTCCCCCTGGGGAGGGGGCTTAGAGACCCAGTACTTC.

This clonotype was observed a few times. The chain carries TRBV6-1 and TRBJ2-2; 7 positions match TRBD2. V trimming: 8 bases; J trimming: 2 bases; junction bases outside the gene matches: 8. Germline CDR1 reads MNHNS; CDR2 reads SASEGT. There are 15 residues in the CDR3. The CDR3 spells CASGLGGTNTGELFF. The DNA for the CDR3 is TGTGCCAGCGGGTTGGGGGGGACTAACACCGGGGAGCTGTTTTTT.